The 17 T cell receptor beta chains in this list originate from one sample, sequenced in a study of a mutant IDH1 vaccine in newly diagnosed glioma (dated by TCRdb to 2020 to 2022). The antigens of these receptors remain unknown. This specimen's time point label, per the study, means: week 35, safety follow-up. A 20-mer mutant IDH1 peptide at 300 micrograms in Montanide made up each vaccine dose, which was injected subcutaneously together with topical imiquimod. The method behind the library was the immunoSEQ multiplex PCR assay. The table comes from immuneACCESS by way of TCRdb, which keeps in-frame sequences with V and J called. Part of the clones is missing from these tables; in studies checked, under half for an unresolved V gene and the rest for unknown reasons. This sample has roughly 60,000 clones in its table, and more than 80% of those were observed once. The ten largest account for around 5% of the sample.

Sample: PBMCs, taken from a glioma patient whose treatment included an IDH1 peptide vaccine. The receptors shown here come from a man in his forties or fifties with glioma.

V is TRBV7-9 and J is TRBJ2-5; no reliable D call. The germline gives CDR1 SEHNR, CDR2 FQNEAQ (reference sequence). This CDR3 has 10 residues. V dropped 8 bases and J dropped 1 base, with 2 bases sitting between them. The CDR3 here is CASGQETQYF. For the CDR3, the DNA is TGTGCCAGCGGCCAAGAGACCCAGTACTTC.

Ten or more counts support this clone. The chain couples TRBV27 to TRBJ1-1; D is unresolved. The CDR3 covers 13 residues. With 3 bases removed from V and 0 bases from J, the gap between germline ends came to 5 bases. Germline CDR1 MNHEY, CDR2 SMNVEV (reference sequence). The CDR3 DNA follows: TGTGCCAGCAGTTTTCAGGTGAACACTGAAGCTTTCTTT. Translating it yields CASSFQVNTEAFF.

This clone was counted many times. The chain combines TRBV2 with TRBJ1-5, with D possibly TRBD1 on 5 matching bases. CDR1 is SNHLY and CDR2 is FYNNEI in the germline V gene. The CDR3 covers 13 residues. V was trimmed by 6 bases and J by 7 bases, leaving 13 bases between them. CDR3 amino acids: CASRPQRDQPQHF. The CDR3 DNA reads as TGTGCCAGCAGACCCCAACGGGACCAGCCCCAGCATTTT.

Only one count was recorded for this clone. The J gene is TRBJ1-3, the V gene TRBV19; D not resolved. Trimming stripped 7 bases from V and 0 bases from J, with 13 bases between. The CDR3 has 15 residues. Germline CDR1 LNHDA, CDR2 SQIVND (reference sequence). This CDR3 reads CASKVGRNSGNTIYF. Written as DNA, the CDR3 is TGTGCCAGTAAGGTCGGGCGGAACTCTGGAAACACCATATATTTT. Full variable domain (missing parts from reference TRBV19 and TRBJ1-3): DGGITQSPKYLFRKEGQNVTLSCEQNLNHDAMYWYRQDPGQGLRLIYYSQIVNDFQKGDIAEGYSVSREKKESFPLTVTSAQKNPTAFYLCASKVGRNSGNTIYFGEGSWLTVV.

The CDR3 DNA reads TGTGCCAGCATGATCAGGGCAGGCGAGGGTGAAGCTTTCTTT. This sequence encodes CASMIRAGEGEAFF. The chain is built from TRBV6-1 and TRBJ1-1, with D possibly TRBD1 on 5 matching bases. The germline V gene encodes CDR1 MNHNS and CDR2 SASEGT. The CDR3 runs to 14 residues. Trimming stripped 7 bases from V and 7 bases from J, with 19 bases between.

V and J are TRBV7-9 and TRBJ1-5; 8 nucleotides match TRBD1. Unmatched junction bases numbered 6, after V lost 5 bases and J lost 6 bases. The germline CDR1 and CDR2 sequences are SEHNR and FQNEAQ (reference sequence). This CDR3 contains 14 residues. CDR3 protein: CASSSRGRGQPQHF. Here the CDR3 DNA reads TGTGCCAGCAGCAGCAGGGGGCGAGGTCAGCCCCAGCATTTT.

This clone has just one count. This rearrangement joins TRBV7-2 to TRBJ2-5; 7 nucleotides agree with TRBD2. Trimming at V came to 5 bases and at J to 3 bases, leaving 6 bases not matched to a gene. CDR3 length: 14 amino acids. Germline values: CDR1 SGHTA, CDR2 FQGNSA. CDR3 in amino acids: CASSLGGGKETQYF. Here the CDR3 DNA reads TGTGCCAGCAGCCTGGGCGGGGGAAAAGAGACCCAGTACTTC.

In nucleotides, the CDR3 is TGTGCCAGCAGCTTGGGCAGGGGTCGCTCTGGGGCCAACGTCCTGACTTTC. Translating it yields CASSLGRGRSGANVLTF. The chain has TRBV5-4 and TRBJ2-6; a possible D gene is TRBD1 (6 bases). This CDR3 is built from 17 residues. Germline assignment: CDR1 SGHNT and CDR2 YYREEE (reference sequence). Deletions cut 0 bases from V and 0 bases from J, with 10 bases between.

In its sample, this clone was seen once. This chain uses TRBV13 with TRBJ2-5; possibly TRBD2 for D (5 bases). The V end was cut by 3 bases, the J end by 2 bases, with 10 bases between. Germline lookup yields CDR1 PRHDT and CDR2 FYEKMQ (reference sequence). The CDR3 has 14 amino acids. The CDR3 DNA reads TGTGCCAGCAGCTTGGTCCGGGATCAAGAGACCCAGTACTTC. Translating it yields CASSLVRDQETQYF.

This clone was recorded a few times. The rearrangement uses TRBV4-2 and TRBJ2-7; D perhaps matches TRBD1 (5 bases). The germline gives CDR1 LGHNA, CDR2 YNFKEQ. V lost 0 bases, J lost 5 bases, and 17 bases lay in between. This CDR3 contains 16 residues. The CDR3 nucleotides are TGTGCCAGCAGCCAAGAATGGCAGGGTTGGAGCCACGAGCAGTACTTC. Translating it yields CASSQEWQGWSHEQYF.

This clone appeared a single time. DNA of the CDR3: TGTGCCGGGGGACAGGGGGCGGGTGGCTACACCTTC. Translated: CAGGQGAGGYTF. The chain recombines TRBV30 with TRBJ1-2; 12 bases are a match to TRBD1. Germline CDR1 is GTSNPN and CDR2 is SVGIG (reference sequence). Trimming removed 8 bases from V and 7 bases from J; junction bases left unmatched: 5. This CDR3 has 12 residues. The whole variable domain, remainder taken from reference TRBV30 and TRBJ1-2, is SQTIHQWPATLVQPVGSPLSLECTVEGTSNPNLYWYRQAAGRGLQLLFYSVGIGQISSEVPQNLSASRPQDRQFILSSKKLLLSDSGFYLCAGGQGAGGYTFGSGTRLTVV.

This sequence joins TRBV4-1 and TRBJ1-5, with 8 nucleotides matching TRBD1. Looked up from germline, CDR1 is MGHRA and CDR2 is YSYEKL. With V trimmed by 1 base and J by 6 bases, 5 bases remained unmatched. This CDR3 spans 15 amino acids. DNA for the CDR3: TGCGCCAGCAGCCAAGGTGGACAGGGACTTCAGCCCCAGCATTTT. Encoded protein: CASSQGGQGLQPQHF.

CDR3 residues: CSVEGTLGTNEKLFF. The CDR3 DNA is TGCAGCGTTGAAGGGACACTGGGGACTAATGAAAAACTGTTTTTT. The rearrangement uses TRBV29-1 and TRBJ1-4, with a possible D match to TRBD1 (5 bases). The CDR3 has 15 residues. CDR1 is SQVTM, CDR2 ANQGSEA, per germline. Trimming removed 1 base at V and 2 bases at J, with 11 bases between.

The CDR3 spells CASSPQGETYEQYF. The DNA for the CDR3 is TGTGCCAGCAGCCCCCAGGGGGAGACCTACGAGCAGTACTTC. V gene TRBV7-2 combines with J gene TRBJ2-7; 7 nucleotides align to TRBD1. The CDR3 runs 14 residues. Per germline, CDR1 SGHTA and CDR2 FQGNSA. V shed 5 bases, J shed 2 bases, and the junction held 6 bases outside the gene matches.

As concerns this clone: Other DNA variants within this sample encode the same CDR3. This rearrangement joins TRBV6-5 to TRBJ2-5; TRBD2 aligns across 11 bases. CDR3 length: 15 amino acids. Trimming cost V 4 bases and J 1 base; bases outside gene matches: 2. Germline V CDR1 and CDR2: MNHEY, SVGAGI. The CDR3 coding sequence is TGTGCCAGCAGTTCGACTAGCGGGATCCAAGAGACCCAGTACTTC. It translates to CASSSTSGIQETQYF.

The V gene is TRBV4-1, the J gene TRBJ1-2; D is unresolved. Germline assignment: CDR1 MGHRA and CDR2 YSYEKL. Trimming removed 1 base from V and 0 bases from J, with 9 bases in between. This CDR3 has 15 amino acids. The CDR3 DNA is TGCGCCAGCAGCCAAGTGTGGGGTTCTAACTATGGCTACACCTTC. It yields the protein CASSQVWGSNYGYTF.

The chain uses TRBV2 and TRBJ1-5, with no clear D. Germline assignment: CDR1 SNHLY and CDR2 FYNNEI. This CDR3 contains 14 residues. Trimming took off 1 base at V and 4 bases at J, with 8 bases between the two ends. The CDR3 DNA follows: TGTGCCAGCAGTGAAGGGCGGGCAAATCAGCCCCAGCATTTT. It is translated as CASSEGRANQPQHF. Combining the CDR3 with reference TRBV2 and TRBJ1-5 gives the whole variable domain EPEVTQTPSHQVTQMGQEVILRCVPISNHLYFYWYRQILGQKVEFLVSFYNNEISEKSEIFDDQFSVERPDGSNFTLKIRSTKLEDSAMYFCASSEGRANQPQHFGDGTRLSIL.